This T cell receptor (beta chain) comes out of a study of blood T cell repertoires in COVID-19. Assay: immunoSEQ multiplex PCR; the TCRdb copy retains only in-frame clones and omits some. The repertoire holds around 300,000 clones, with 87% as singletons. Participants' reported clinical history set cohort assignment. The CDR3 loop spans 15 amino acids. Trimming pared 4 bases from V and 8 bases from J, leaving 23 bases between. Germline loops: CDR1 GTSNPN, CDR2 SVGIG (reference sequence). This TCR was sampled from a woman between 35 and 50 years old who had recovered from COVID-19. The material sequenced was PBMCs or T cells enriched from blood (not recorded which). The V gene is TRBV30, the J gene TRBJ1-2; D may be TRBD1 (5 bases). The CDR3 is CAWTPRDLWGGGYTF. The CDR3 DNA is TGTGCCTGGACCCCCCGGGACCTATGGGGAGGCGGCTACACCTTC.